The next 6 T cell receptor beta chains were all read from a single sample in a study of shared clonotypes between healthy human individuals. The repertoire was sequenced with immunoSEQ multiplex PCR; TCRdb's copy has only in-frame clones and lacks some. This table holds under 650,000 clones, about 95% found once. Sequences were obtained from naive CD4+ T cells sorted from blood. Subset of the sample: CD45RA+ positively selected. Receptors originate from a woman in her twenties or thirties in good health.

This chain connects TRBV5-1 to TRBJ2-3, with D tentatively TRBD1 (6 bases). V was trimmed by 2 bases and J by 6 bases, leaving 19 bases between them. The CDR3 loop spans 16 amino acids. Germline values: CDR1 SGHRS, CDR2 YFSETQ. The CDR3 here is CASSLGQSIVADTQYF. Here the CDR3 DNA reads TGCGCCAGCAGCTTAGGACAGAGTATTGTTGCGGATACGCAGTATTTT. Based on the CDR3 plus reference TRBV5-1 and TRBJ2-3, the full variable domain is KAGVTQTPRYLIKTRGQQVTLSCSPISGHRSVSWYQQTPGQGLQFLFEYFSETQRNKGNFPGRFSGRQFSNSRSEMNVSTLELGDSALYLCASSLGQSIVADTQYFGPGTRLTVL.

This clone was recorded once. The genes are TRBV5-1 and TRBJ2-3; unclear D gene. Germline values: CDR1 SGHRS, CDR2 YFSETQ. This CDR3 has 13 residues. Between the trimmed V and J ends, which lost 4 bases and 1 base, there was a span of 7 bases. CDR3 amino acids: CASSKSRTDTQYF. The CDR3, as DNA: TGCGCCAGCAGCAAAAGCCGCACAGATACGCAGTATTTT.

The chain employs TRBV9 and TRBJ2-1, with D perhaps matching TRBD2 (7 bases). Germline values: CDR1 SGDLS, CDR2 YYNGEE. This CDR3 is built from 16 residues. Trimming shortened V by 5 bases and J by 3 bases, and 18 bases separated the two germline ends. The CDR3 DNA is TGTGCCAGCAGAAAGGGGGGGAGTTGGGACTACAATGAGCAGTTCTTC. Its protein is CASRKGGSWDYNEQFF.

The CDR3 protein is CASSLGTMNTEAFF. CDR3 sequence (DNA): TGTGCCAGCAGCTTAGGGACAATGAACACTGAAGCTTTCTTT. The chain has TRBV5-4 and TRBJ1-1, with D maybe TRBD1 (6 bases). This CDR3 contains 14 residues. From germline, CDR1 is SGHNT and CDR2 YYREEE (reference sequence). Trimming left V 2 bases short and J 0 bases short, with 8 bases between. Based on the CDR3 plus reference TRBV5-4 and TRBJ1-1, the full variable domain is ETGVTQSPTHLIKTRGQQVTLRCSSQSGHNTVSWYQQALGQGPQFIFQYYREEENGRGNFPPRFSGLQFPNYSSELNVNALELDDSALYLCASSLGTMNTEAFFGQGTRLTVV.

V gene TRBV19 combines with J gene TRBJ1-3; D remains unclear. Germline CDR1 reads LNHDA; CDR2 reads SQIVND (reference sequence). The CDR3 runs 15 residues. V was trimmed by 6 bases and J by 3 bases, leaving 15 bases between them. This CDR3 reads CASSRPSAGGNTIYF. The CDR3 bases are TGTGCCAGTAGCCGACCCTCAGCTGGTGGAAACACCATATATTTT.

CDR3 coding DNA: TGTGCCAGCAAATACGACCTGACAGGAACCTACGAGCAGTACTTC. This encodes CASKYDLTGTYEQYF. The chain uses TRBV6-1 and TRBJ2-7; a possible D gene is TRBD1 (6 bases). V was pared by 7 bases and J by 2 bases, with 18 bases between. The CDR3 covers 15 residues. CDR1 and CDR2 from the germline V gene are MNHNS and SASEGT.